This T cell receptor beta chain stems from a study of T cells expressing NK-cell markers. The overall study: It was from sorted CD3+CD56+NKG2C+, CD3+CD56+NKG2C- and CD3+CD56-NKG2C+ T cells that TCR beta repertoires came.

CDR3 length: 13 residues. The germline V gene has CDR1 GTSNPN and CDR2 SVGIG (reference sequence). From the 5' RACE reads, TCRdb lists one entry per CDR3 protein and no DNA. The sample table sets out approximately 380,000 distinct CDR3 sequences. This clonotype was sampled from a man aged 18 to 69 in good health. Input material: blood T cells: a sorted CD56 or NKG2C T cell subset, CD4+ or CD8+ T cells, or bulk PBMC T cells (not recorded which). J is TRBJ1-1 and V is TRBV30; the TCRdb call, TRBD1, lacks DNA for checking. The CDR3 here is CAWSQQENTEAFF.